The present entry profiles one T cell receptor (beta chain) with its context. The source of the sample is a study of PD-1 blockade in classical Hodgkin lymphoma. Time point of the sample: cycle 4 day 1 (C4D1), after 6 weeks of nivolumab. All patients relapsed after autologous stem cell transplantation, and brentuximab vedotin exposure varied. The germline V gene has CDR1 KGHSH and CDR2 LQKENI. The germline V and J ends were trimmed by 3 bases and 0 bases, with 11 bases remaining between them. The CDR3 length is 16 residues. TCRdb keeps only in-frame clones here, not all; method: immunoSEQ multiplex PCR. The table shows 64,000 or so clones, with less than 95% occurring only once.

V and J are TRBV18 and TRBJ1-4, with no clear D. The TCR sequence derives from a human donor with classical Hodgkin lymphoma. This specimen was peripheral blood mononuclear cells (PBMCs), taken before the fourth cycle of nivolumab. Here the CDR3 DNA reads TGTGCCAGCTCACCCATCTCGAGTGCAACTAATGAAAAACTGTTTTTT. Translation gives CASSPISSATNEKLFF.